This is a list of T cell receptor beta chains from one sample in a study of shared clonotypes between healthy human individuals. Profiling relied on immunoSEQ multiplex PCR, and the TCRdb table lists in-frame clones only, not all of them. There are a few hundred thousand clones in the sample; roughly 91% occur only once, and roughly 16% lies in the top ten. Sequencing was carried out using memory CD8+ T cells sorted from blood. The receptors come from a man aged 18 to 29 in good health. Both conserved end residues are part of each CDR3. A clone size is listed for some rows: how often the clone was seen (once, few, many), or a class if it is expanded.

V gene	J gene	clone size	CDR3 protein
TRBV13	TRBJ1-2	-	CASRPGGEDYGYTF
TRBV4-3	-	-	CASSQESSGKYEQYF
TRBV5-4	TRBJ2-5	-	CASSQEPGSETQYF
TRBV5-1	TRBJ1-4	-	CASSFPGRSGVNEKLFF
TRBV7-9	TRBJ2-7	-	CASSLDYEQYF
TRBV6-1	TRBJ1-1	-	CASSVRQGNTEAFF
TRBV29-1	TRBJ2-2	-	CSAIVPGSNTGELFF
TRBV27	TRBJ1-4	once	CASSLYLGTPEKLFF
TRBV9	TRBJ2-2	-	CASSGTSGGEYTGELFF
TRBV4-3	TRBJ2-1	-	CASSQGLGTGGLNEQFF
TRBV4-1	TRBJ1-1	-	CASSWGLQNTEAFF
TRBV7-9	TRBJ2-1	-	CASSPLRGPSYNEQFF